Each of the 17 T cell receptor beta chains below was sequenced from the same sample in a study of T cells in Graves' hyperthyroidism and ophthalmopathy. Template material for amplifying TCR beta CDR3 regions consisted of RNA transcripts. The TCR CDR3 first-round RT-PCR relied on the HTBI primer set. TCRdb re-called the multiplex PCR reads through MiXCR, storing one row per CDR3 protein. The repertoire holds around 690,000 distinct CDR3 sequences, with 15% to 20% as singletons. The specimen was blood. These receptors were taken from a man aged 50-60 years with Graves' hyperthyroidism.

This chain links TRBV6-1 with TRBJ2-7, with TRBD2 matching 7 bases. CDR1 is MNHNS, CDR2 SASEGT, per germline. This CDR3 spans 15 amino acids. V was clipped by 8 bases and J by 0 bases; unmatched bases: 10. CDR3 sequence: CASFPGGSHSYEQYF. The CDR3 bases are TGTGCCAGCTTCCCGGGCGGGAGCCACTCCTACGAGCAGTACTTC.

This rearrangement joins TRBV5-1 to TRBJ2-1; 8 bases are shared with TRBD1. The V segment lost 2 bases and the J segment 5 bases; nucleotides outside the gene matches: 3. CDR3 length equals 14 residues. CDR1 and CDR2 (germline): SGHRS, YFSETQ. CDR3 nucleotide sequence: TGCGCCAGCAGCTTCTACAGGGGGAACAATGAGCAGTTCTTC. Protein sequence: CASSFYRGNNEQFF.

The chain has TRBV28 and TRBJ2-1; TRBD1 matches at 7 bases. The CDR3 consists of 14 residues. The V gene's germline CDR1 is MDHEN and CDR2 SYDVKM. The junction had 9 bases not matched to a gene; V was cut back by 2 bases and J by 11 bases. The CDR3 region is CASSLPTGDFKQFF. CDR3 nucleotides: TGTGCCAGCAGTTTACCCACAGGGGATTTTAAGCAGTTCTTC.

The rearrangement joins TRBV5-1 to TRBJ2-7; TRBD2 matches 11 bases. V lost 5 bases to trimming and J lost 6 bases; unmatched junction nucleotides: 10. Germline values: CDR1 SGHRS, CDR2 YFSETQ. The CDR3 consists of 15 residues. The CDR3 coding sequence is TGCGCCAGCAGAAATCTAGCGGGAGGTGTCTCCGAGCAGTACTTC. Translating it yields CASRNLAGGVSEQYF.

This clonotype turned up a few times. The chain combines TRBV28 with TRBJ2-7; 10 positions match TRBD2. The end of the DNA aligns better with TRBJ2-1, so the J call may be wrong. CDR3 length: 15 residues. In germline, CDR1 is MDHEN, CDR2 SYDVKM. CDR3 protein: CASRLAGGASYEQFF. The CDR3 region has the DNA TGTGCCAGCAGATTAGCGGGAGGTGCATCCTACGAGCAGTTCTTC.

The V and J genes are TRBV19 and TRBJ2-7; 7 bases match TRBD1. After removal of 4 bases from V and 3 bases from J, the junction contained 9 bases not matched to a gene. CDR3 length: 15 amino acids. In germline, CDR1 is LNHDA, CDR2 SQIVND (reference sequence). Here the CDR3 reads CASSTTTGRFYEQYF. CDR3 coding DNA: TGTGCCAGTAGTACGACGACAGGGCGATTCTACGAGCAGTACTTC.

This clonotype was detected many times. V gene TRBV20-1 combines with J gene TRBJ1-6, with a weak D call TRBD1 (6 bases). V lost 6 bases, J lost 3 bases, and 12 bases lay in between. The CDR3 consists of 14 residues. The V gene's germline CDR1 is DFQATT and CDR2 SNEGSKA (reference sequence). In DNA, the CDR3 is TGCAGTGCGGAGAGGGGGTTCTATAATTCACCCCTCCACTTT. This encodes CSAERGFYNSPLHF.

The rearrangement joins TRBV29-1 to TRBJ1-2, with D maybe TRBD1 (6 bases). V lost 1 base to trimming and J lost 6 bases, with 15 bases between them. In germline, CDR1 is SQVTM, CDR2 ANQGSEA. The CDR3 length is 14 residues. As DNA, the CDR3 is TGCAGCGTTGAAGCTCAATTCTCAGGGGATGGCTACACCTTC. Translating it yields CSVEAQFSGDGYTF.

This clonotype was counted ten times or more. The chain has TRBV29-1 and TRBJ1-2, with a possible D match to TRBD1 (6 bases). Per germline, CDR1 SQVTM and CDR2 ANQGSEA. V shed 4 bases and J shed 8 bases, with 14 bases lying between them. This CDR3 is built from 12 residues. The CDR3 bases are TGCAGCGTTGTAGGCCAGGGGTACGGCTACACCTTC. This translates into CSVVGQGYGYTF. Supplemented by reference TRBV29-1 and TRBJ1-2, the full variable domain reads SAVISQKPSRDICQRGTSLTIQCQVDSQVTMMFWYRQQPGQSLTLIATANQGSEATYESGFVIDKFPISRPNLTFSTLTVSNMSPEDSSIYLCSVVGQGYGYTFGSGTRLTVV.

This clonotype was seen a few times. This sequence joins TRBV19 and TRBJ2-1; TRBD2 is a possible D gene (7 bases). The CDR3 length is 14 residues. Germline V gene sequence: CDR1 LNHDA, CDR2 SQIVND (reference sequence). Trimming took 5 bases from V and 4 from J, leaving 12 bases between them. The CDR3: CASSFGGLYNEQFF. The CDR3, as DNA: TGTGCCAGTAGTTTCGGGGGGCTTTACAATGAGCAGTTCTTC.

The sample holds a few counts of this clonotype. CDR3 region: CASSLGIAGGQETQYF. The CDR3 nucleotides read TGCGCCAGCAGCTTGGGGATAGCGGGAGGTCAAGAGACCCAGTACTTC. The chain is built from TRBV5-1 and TRBJ2-5; 10 nucleotides align to TRBD2. The CDR3 contains 16 residues. With 0 bases clipped from V and 2 bases from J, the junction kept 4 bases outside the gene matches. The germline gives CDR1 SGHRS, CDR2 YFSETQ.

This clonotype was detected ten times or more. The DNA for the CDR3 is TGTGCCAGCAGCTCGGGACTAGCGGGTAGAACCGGGGAGCTGTTTTTT. This encodes CASSSGLAGRTGELFF. The V and J genes are TRBV11-2 and TRBJ2-2, with 12 bases lining up with TRBD2. The ends lost 4 bases at V and 5 bases at J; junction bases unmatched: 5. The CDR3 contains 16 residues. The V gene's germline CDR1 is SGHAT and CDR2 FQNNGV.

With regard to this clonotype: Lacking the conserved final phenylalanine or tryptophan, this CDR3 likely reflects a read error. The DNA is left out, because the CDR3 cannot be placed on it with certainty; the CDR3 is given as TCRdb lists it. The chain recombines TRBV7-6 with TRBJ2-1. From germline, CDR1 is SGHVS and CDR2 FNYEAQ. The CDR3 totals 16 residues, both ends included. The CDR3 region is CASSLVADSSYNEHFV.

The J gene is TRBJ2-1, the V gene TRBV19; TRBD1 matches at 8 bases. J lost 7 bases, V lost 5 bases, and 7 bases had no gene match. CDR3 length: 14 amino acids. Per germline, CDR1 LNHDA and CDR2 SQIVND (reference sequence). CDR3 bases: TGTGCCAGTAGTCCGGACAGGGAGTTTAATGAGCAGTTCTTC. Protein: CASSPDREFNEQFF.

This chain connects TRBV12-3 or TRBV12-4 to TRBJ1-6; D gene ambiguous. This CDR3 has 15 amino acids. Trimming took 3 bases from V and 9 from J, leaving 15 bases between them. CDR3 sequence: CASSLFRQEGSPLHF. The CDR3 DNA reads TGTGCCAGCAGTTTGTTCCGCCAAGAAGGTTCACCCCTCCACTTT.

This clonotype has ten or more counts. The genes are TRBV19 and TRBJ1-5; D ambiguous. There are 13 residues in the CDR3. CDR1 and CDR2 from the germline V gene are LNHDA and SQIVND (reference sequence). V lost 5 bases to trimming and J lost 4 bases, with 9 bases between them. CDR3 region: CASSAPLNQPQHF. The CDR3 DNA sequence: TGTGCCAGTAGTGCCCCCTTAAATCAGCCCCAGCATTTT.

This clonotype was seen repeatedly, ten times or more. The chain carries TRBV19 and TRBJ2-1, with 8 bases fitting TRBD2. This CDR3 spans 15 amino acids. The germline V gene has CDR1 LNHDA and CDR2 SQIVND (reference sequence). J gave up 8 bases and V 3 bases, and 9 bases lay outside the gene matches. CDR3 sequence (DNA): TGTGCCAGTAGTATCTTCCGGGGGGGGAAGGATGAGCAGTTCTTC. Translated: CASSIFRGGKDEQFF.